These 6 T cell receptor beta chains share one sample of origin, sequenced in a study of T cells in Graves' hyperthyroidism and ophthalmopathy. There were TCR beta CDR3 regions amplified from RNA transcripts. First-round RT-PCR with HTBI primers amplified the TCR CDR3 region. TCRdb used MiXCR to reprocess the multiplex PCR reads, holding one entry per CDR3 protein. The table lists 350,000 to 400,000 distinct CDR3 sequences, 15% of them singletons. The sample taken for sequencing was blood. The receptors derive from a woman under 40 with Graves' hyperthyroidism.

For this clonotype: A read error may be the cause here, since a much bigger clone is one base away. This chain connects TRBV5-8 to TRBJ2-7; TRBD1 agrees at 8 bases. The CDR3 has 15 amino acids. Germline V gene sequence: CDR1 SGHTS, CDR2 YDEGEE. Trimming cost V 2 bases and J 2 bases; bases outside gene matches: 6. The CDR3 DNA sequence: TGTGCCAGCAGCTTCCCGGACAGGGCGACCTACGAGCAGTACTTC. This gives the protein CASSFPDRATYEQYF.

The V call is TRBV4-1, the J call TRBJ2-6; D gene unclear. Per germline, CDR1 MGHRA and CDR2 YSYEKL. CDR3 length: 18 amino acids. V lost 1 base, J lost 0 bases, and 13 bases lay in between. The CDR3 sequence: CASSQVTGVSSGANVLTF. In nucleotides, the CDR3 is TGCGCCAGCAGCCAAGTTACCGGCGTATCCTCTGGGGCCAACGTCCTGACTTTC.

The CDR3 spells CASSYYSGQLVNEQFF. CDR3 nucleotide sequence: TGTGCCAGCAGTTACTATTCGGGTCAGCTTGTCAATGAGCAGTTCTTC. V gene TRBV6-2 or TRBV6-3 combines with J gene TRBJ2-1; the D is unclear. The CDR3 runs to 16 residues. Germline values: CDR1 MNHEY, CDR2 SVGEGT. The V end was cut by 1 base, the J end by 6 bases, with 16 bases between.

This sequence joins TRBV28 and TRBJ2-3; 10 nucleotides agree with TRBD2. J gave up 1 base and V 6 bases, and 16 bases lay outside the gene matches. The V gene's germline CDR1 is MDHEN and CDR2 SYDVKM. The CDR3 is made up of 19 amino acids. The CDR3 nucleotides are TGTGCCAGCAGGACGTCGACTAGCGGGCCCCTGACGGGCACAGATACGCAGTATTTT. Translation: CASRTSTSGPLTGTDTQYF.

About this clonotype: Just one base apart from a much larger clone, this may be a read error. The V gene is TRBV3-1, the J gene TRBJ2-1; TRBD2 matches 7 bases. The CDR3 extends over 16 amino acids. Germline values: CDR1 LGHDT, CDR2 YNNKEL (reference sequence). The CDR3 is CASGQSGHRTSNEQFF. The CDR3 DNA is TGTGCCAGCGGCCAGTCAGGACACCGGACTAGTAATGAGCAGTTCTTC.

The V gene is TRBV7-9, the J gene TRBJ2-7; TRBD2 matches at 7 bases. V trimming: 6 bases; J trimming: 2 bases; junction bases outside the gene matches: 10. The CDR3 covers 15 residues. CDR1 and CDR2 (germline): SEHNR, FQNEAQ (reference sequence). CDR3 residues: CASSPMGGSTYEQYF. The CDR3, as DNA: TGTGCCAGCAGTCCCATGGGCGGGAGCACCTACGAGCAGTACTTC.